Presented here are 24 T cell receptor beta chains from one specimen sequenced in a study of monozygotic twins with cystic fibrosis. Method: immunoSEQ multiplex PCR; TCRdb's copy keeps in-frame clones and lacks some. The sample lists about 12,000 clones, almost 85% occurring once. Sequenced: blood. These receptors were taken from a young man with cystic fibrosis.

V is TRBV19 and J is TRBJ2-3; 7 bases fit TRBD2. V shed 9 bases, J shed 2 bases, and the junction held 26 bases outside the gene matches. The CDR3 is 20 amino acids. Germline V lookup: CDR1 LNHDA, CDR2 SQIVND (reference sequence). CDR3 region: CASRGWAPGSERDPTDTQYF. The CDR3 DNA sequence: TGTGCCAGCCGAGGCTGGGCGCCGGGTTCGGAGCGGGATCCCACAGATACGCAGTATTTT.

CDR3 sequence (DNA): TGTGCCAGCAGCAAAGGGACTAGCGAGAACGAGCAGTACTTC. Translation: CASSKGTSENEQYF. The V call is TRBV28, the J call TRBJ2-7; 10 nucleotides match TRBD2. The trim removed 6 bases at V and 5 bases at J, leaving 7 bases unmatched. The CDR3 is 14 residues long. Per germline, CDR1 MDHEN and CDR2 SYDVKM. Combining the CDR3 with reference TRBV28 and TRBJ2-7 gives the whole variable domain DVKVTQSSRYLVKRTGEKVFLECVQDMDHENMFWYRQDPGLGLRLIYFSYDVKMKEKGDIPEGYSVSREKKERFSLILESASTNQTSMYLCASSKGTSENEQYFGPGTRLTVT.

The chain joins TRBV9 to TRBJ1-4; D might be TRBD1 (5 bases). V was shortened by 0 bases and J by 6 bases, with 12 bases between the two germline ends. CDR1 SGDLS and CDR2 YYNGEE come from the germline V gene. This CDR3 has 15 amino acids. The CDR3 loop is CASSVAGAAYEKLFF. DNA of the CDR3: TGTGCCAGCAGCGTAGCCGGGGCAGCCTATGAAAAACTGTTTTTT.

The J gene is TRBJ2-5, the V gene TRBV11-2, with D unresolved. The V and J ends lost 1 base and 4 bases respectively, with 10 bases between them. Germline assignment: CDR1 SGHAT and CDR2 FQNNGV. The CDR3 length is 14 residues. In DNA form, the CDR3 reads TGTGCCAGCAGCTTAGCTGGTCGGCCAGAGACCCAGTACTTC. It translates to CASSLAGRPETQYF.

V gene TRBV7-2 combines with J gene TRBJ2-4, with a possible D match to TRBD1 (5 bases). CDR1 SGHTA and CDR2 FQGNSA come from the germline V gene. This CDR3 is built from 14 residues. Trimming took 0 bases from V and 11 from J, leaving 14 bases between them. The CDR3 reads CASSLAGAPRVQYF. CDR3 in DNA: TGTGCCAGCAGCTTAGCTGGTGCCCCCAGGGTTCAGTACTTC.

This chain uses TRBV10-3 with TRBJ2-5; TRBD2 matches at 7 bases. Per germline, CDR1 ENHRY and CDR2 SYGVKD. The CDR3 runs 18 residues. Losses at the gene ends were 2 bases for V and 4 bases for J; bases not matched to a gene: 16. CDR3 residues: CAISEPTGGRGLVETQYF. CDR3 DNA sequence: TGTGCCATCAGTGAGCCGACTGGCGGGAGAGGACTTGTAGAGACCCAGTACTTC.

The gene calls are TRBV7-8 and TRBJ2-7, with 9 nucleotides matching TRBD1. The length of the CDR3 is 18 residues. The ends lost 0 bases at V and 2 bases at J; junction bases unmatched: 11. Germline V gene data show CDR1 as SGHVS and CDR2 as FQNEAQ. CDR3 sequence reads: CASSLAAQGAVNPYEQYF. Here the CDR3 DNA reads TGTGCCAGCAGCTTAGCCGCACAGGGGGCGGTAAACCCCTACGAGCAGTACTTC.

This chain links TRBV5-4 with TRBJ2-7; 7 nucleotides match TRBD2. The CDR3 loop spans 14 amino acids. V was clipped by 4 bases and J by 0 bases; unmatched bases: 4. Germline CDR1 SGHNT, CDR2 YYREEE (reference sequence). The CDR3 nucleotides are TGTGCCAGCAGCCCCGAGCGGGACTCCTACGAGCAGTACTTC. Translation: CASSPERDSYEQYF.

This clone was counted between two and nine times. The chain carries TRBV14 and TRBJ1-1; D call uncertain. Germline CDR1 is SGHDN and CDR2 is FVKESK. This CDR3 is built from 14 residues. Trimming took 3 bases from V and 1 from J, leaving 9 bases between them. CDR3 nucleotides: TGTGCCAGCAGCCAGTTGTCCAGGAACACTGAAGCTTTCTTT. Protein: CASSQLSRNTEAFF.

The genes are TRBV4-2 and TRBJ2-2, with D hard to call. Trimming took off 0 bases at V and 10 bases at J, with 18 bases between the two ends. The CDR3 contains 16 residues. Germline CDR1 reads LGHNA; CDR2 reads YNFKEQ. This CDR3 reads CASSQDWSPAGVELFF. The CDR3 DNA reads TGTGCCAGCAGCCAAGATTGGAGCCCAGCCGGAGTGGAGCTGTTTTTT.

The V call is TRBV5-1, the J call TRBJ2-5, with 7 bases aligning to TRBD2. The CDR3 has 16 residues. V lost 4 bases, J lost 3 bases, and 12 bases stayed unmatched. Per the germline V gene, CDR1 is SGHRS and CDR2 is YFSETQ. The CDR3 coding sequence is TGCGCCAGCAGCGCCTCCGGGGGGAACGTCAAAGAGACCCAGTACTTC. Protein sequence: CASSASGGNVKETQYF.

The J gene is TRBJ2-3, the V gene TRBV7-2, with 8 bases that match TRBD2. V was pared by 3 bases and J by 5 bases, with 13 bases of the junction left unmatched. Germline values: CDR1 SGHTA, CDR2 FQGNSA. This CDR3 spans 17 amino acids. CDR3 loop: CASSLSPSGRALDTQYF. The CDR3 bases are TGTGCCAGCAGCTTGTCCCCCTCCGGGAGGGCCTTAGATACGCAGTATTTT.

The V call is TRBV7-9, the J call TRBJ2-2, with D possibly called TRBD1 or TRBD2 (5 bases each). This CDR3 has 15 residues. The germline V and J ends were trimmed by 1 base and 4 bases, with 10 bases remaining between them. Germline lookup yields CDR1 SEHNR and CDR2 FQNEAQ (reference sequence). The CDR3 coding sequence is TGTGCCAGCAGCTTAGGTGCAGGGACCACCGGGGAGCTGTTTTTT. The encoded protein is CASSLGAGTTGELFF.

Only one count was recorded for this clone. This chain joins TRBV30 and TRBJ2-2; 7 bases agree with TRBD1. The CDR3 covers 15 residues. After removal of 2 bases from V and 8 bases from J, the junction contained 11 bases not matched to a gene. Germline CDR1 is GTSNPN and CDR2 is SVGIG (reference sequence). CDR3 amino acids: CAWSWTGQVPGELFF. The CDR3 region has the DNA TGTGCCTGGAGTTGGACAGGACAGGTGCCTGGGGAGCTGTTTTTT.

The chain is built from TRBV18 and TRBJ1-5; 7 bases fit TRBD1. Germline assignment: CDR1 KGHSH and CDR2 LQKENI. The CDR3 is made up of 14 amino acids. V was clipped by 5 bases and J by 7 bases; unmatched bases: 8. CDR3 loop: CASSSQGERQPQHF. The DNA for the CDR3 is TGTGCCAGCTCATCCCAGGGGGAACGGCAGCCCCAGCATTTT.

J is TRBJ1-6 and V is TRBV21-1; TRBD1 was called by the table and not checked on the DNA. TRBV21-1 is labeled a pseudogene. CDR3 size: 13 residues. The CDR3 sequence is CASSKEGDSPLHF. DNA of the CDR3: TGTGCCAGCAGCAAAGAGGGGGACTCACCCCTCCACTTT.

This clone was found once. The chain is built from TRBV11-3 and TRBJ2-3; no definite D call. CDR3 length equals 12 residues. CDR1 is SGHNT and CDR2 is YENEEA in the germline V gene. Trimming stripped 1 base from V and 1 base from J, with 0 bases between. In DNA, the CDR3 is TGTGCCAGCAGCTTAGGCACAGATACGCAGTATTTT. Its protein product is CASSLGTDTQYF.

The chain carries TRBV6-6 and TRBJ1-5, with D unresolved. V was trimmed by 5 bases and J by 0 bases, leaving 14 bases between them. CDR1 is MNHNY, CDR2 SVGAGI, per germline (reference sequence). This CDR3 comprises 16 residues. CDR3 sequence (DNA): TGTGCCAGCAGTCTAGAGAGATTCTATAGCAATCAGCCCCAGCATTTT. Residues: CASSLERFYSNQPQHF.

The rearrangement uses TRBV7-9 and TRBJ2-7; TRBD1 might be the D (6 bases). Trimming cost V 3 bases and J 6 bases, with 12 bases left between them. The CDR3 is 13 residues long. Germline CDR1 and CDR2: SEHNR and FQNEAQ (reference sequence). The DNA of the CDR3 is TGTGCCAGCAGCTTGTGGCAGGGGACCGAGCAGTACTTC. Translating it yields CASSLWQGTEQYF.

The J gene is TRBJ2-2, the V gene TRBV5-1; D not resolved. V was shortened by 3 bases and J by 7 bases, with 10 bases between the two germline ends. This CDR3 is 13 amino acids long. The V gene's germline CDR1 is SGHRS and CDR2 YFSETQ. The CDR3 protein is CASSWPLIGELFF. The CDR3 DNA follows: TGCGCCAGCAGCTGGCCCCTCATCGGGGAGCTGTTTTTT.

The rearrangement links TRBV19 to TRBJ2-5; 9 bases map to TRBD2. This CDR3 spans 15 amino acids. Per germline, CDR1 LNHDA and CDR2 SQIVND (reference sequence). The J segment lost 10 bases and the V segment lost 7 bases, leaving 16 bases of the junction unmatched. CDR3 loop: CASTLTSGTSSGQYF. Here the CDR3 DNA reads TGTGCCAGTACGCTGACTAGCGGAACGAGTAGCGGCCAGTACTTC.

The V and J genes are TRBV7-9 and TRBJ2-5; a weak D match, TRBD2 (5 bases). V lost 5 bases, J lost 3 bases, and 25 bases lay in between. The CDR3 is 18 amino acids. The V gene's germline CDR1 is SEHNR and CDR2 FQNEAQ (reference sequence). The CDR3 protein is CASSPDTSYLSLKETQYF. For the CDR3, the DNA is TGTGCCAGCAGCCCAGATACTAGTTATTTGTCCCTAAAAGAGACCCAGTACTTC.

CDR3 sequence: CARTSGTYEQYF. The CDR3 DNA reads as TGTGCCAGGACTAGCGGTACCTACGAGCAGTACTTC. J is TRBJ2-7 and V is TRBV6-4, with TRBD2 identical over 9 bases. Trimming took 9 bases from V and 2 from J; bases not matched to a gene: 2. The CDR3 length is 12 residues. Germline V gene data show CDR1 as MRHNA and CDR2 as SNTAGT.

The chain has TRBV6-1 and TRBJ1-2; no clear D. Trimming pared 6 bases from V and 4 bases from J, leaving 12 bases between. CDR1 is MNHNS and CDR2 is SASEGT in the germline V gene. There are 13 residues in the CDR3. The CDR3 reads CASRPDGPYGYTF. The CDR3 DNA is TGTGCCAGCAGGCCGGACGGCCCCTATGGCTACACCTTC.